The clone carrying this T cell receptor beta chain has more than one count but fewer than ten. V was pared by 2 bases and J by 6 bases, with 5 bases of the junction left unmatched. The CDR3 sequence is 16 residues long. Germline values: CDR1 MNHNS, CDR2 SASEGT. This sample was taken from a study of identical twins. One entry per CDR3 protein, called by TCRdb with MiXCR from the 5' RACE reads. The sample carries approximately 590,000 distinct CDR3 sequences, approximately 10% recorded once. The same data also contributed to another study, on yellow fever vaccine responses in identical twins.

The sequenced sample consisted of PBMCs. This chain joins TRBV6-1 and TRBJ2-2, with 11 positions matching TRBD1. The source of this sequence is a woman in her late teens or twenties in good health. CDR3 sequence reads: CASSEWAGQGAGELFF. CDR3 in DNA: TGTGCCAGCAGTGAATGGGCGGGACAGGGGGCCGGGGAGCTGTTTTTT.